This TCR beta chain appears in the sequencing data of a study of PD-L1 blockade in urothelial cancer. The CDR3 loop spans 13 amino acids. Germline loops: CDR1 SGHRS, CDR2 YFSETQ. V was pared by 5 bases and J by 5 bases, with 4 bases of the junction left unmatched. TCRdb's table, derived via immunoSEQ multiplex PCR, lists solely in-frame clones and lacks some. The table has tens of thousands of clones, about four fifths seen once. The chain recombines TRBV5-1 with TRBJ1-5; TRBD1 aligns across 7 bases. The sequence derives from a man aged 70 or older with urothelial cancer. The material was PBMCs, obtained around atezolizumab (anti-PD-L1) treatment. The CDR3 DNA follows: TGCGCCAGCAGTACAGGGGACGATCAGCCCCAGCATTTT. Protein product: CASSTGDDQPQHF.